The T cell receptor beta chain under discussion was sequenced for a study of T-cell reconstitution after alpha-beta-depleted transplantation in children (dated by TCRdb to the mid-2010s). For context, the study as a whole: The study quantitatively tracked T-cell immune reconstitution after TCRalphabeta/CD19-depleted allogeneic hematopoietic cell transplantation in children using TCR repertoire profiling.

The library was prepared using PCR. The sample was run on an Illumina HiSeq 2500. To normalize quantification of the TCRbeta repertoire, the TCR libraries were built with molecular barcoding that relied on unique molecular identifiers. The raw public data were reprocessed by TCRdb itself: fastp quality trimming at Q25, MiXCR clonotype calling, in-frame beta chains only. A single entry per CDR3 protein holds the most common genes and DNA from its merged rows. The sample has about 870,000 distinct CDR3 sequences on record, roughly 15% of them singletons. The ten most abundant clones make up approximately 5% of the sample. This clonotype was seen repeatedly, ten times or more. Its antigen remains undetermined. The input lacks base qualities; no much larger clone sits a single base away. Findings and caveats that apply to the study as a whole: The high TCRbeta diversity at day 60 in some patients was ascribed to recipient T cells and intrathymic progenitors that had survived conditioning. Apparently early alphabetaT-cell count recovery about two months after transplant reportedly relied on only several hundred rapidly expanded clones derived from non-depleted graft cells. Over subsequent months, a decline in hyperexpanded clone frequencies was noted, and after one year, T-cell counts and TCRbeta diversity were mostly ascribed to newly produced T cells.

Sample treatment or condition, as interpreted from the label and publication: allogeneic hematopoietic cell transplantation with graft depleted of TCRalphabeta T cells and CD19 B cells. TCRalphabeta/CD19-depleted allogeneic hematopoietic cell grafts were given to the transplant recipients, all of whom were children. The specimen comprised PBMCs, mostly from graft donor cells, sampled 360 days after TCRalphabeta/CD19-depleted stem cell transplant. This TCR derives from a male patient aged 10 to 17 who had a stem cell transplant for acute lymphoblastic leukemia, so the T cells may come from the graft donor.

The CDR3 region reads CASSQEGRAGPYEQYF. The sequence in DNA is TGCGCCAGCAGCCAAGAAGGGAGAGCAGGGCCCTACGAGCAGTACTTC. This chain is built from TRBV4-1 and TRBJ2-7; the D gene is possibly TRBD1 or TRBD2, with 5 bases matching each. The CDR3 measures 16 amino acids from cysteine to phenylalanine. The entry retains the CDR3 DNA only, 48 bases that are in frame from base 1. From the germline V gene, CDR1 is MGHRA and CDR2 is YSYEKL. V drops 0 bases and J drops 2 bases, leaving 14 bases in between.